This T cell receptor (beta chain) was recovered during a study of monozygotic twins with cystic fibrosis. Study-level information: With about 15 PCR cycles, barcoded libraries came from about 3.2 micrograms of fragmented DNA. General study results and limits: The repertoire was suggested to be naive-dominated, clonality median roughly 0.0089. No link emerged between shared CDR3 counts and age, concordance or severity.

Germline CDR1 reads MNHEY; CDR2 reads SVGAGI. The CDR3 totals 13 residues. V was pared by 3 bases and J by 1 base, with 6 bases between. In the case of this clone: Its cognate antigen is unknown.

Assay used: immunoSEQ multiplex PCR; TCRdb lists only in-frame clones, some missing. The sample has around 30,000 clones, around 90% seen once; the top ten hold approximately 1%. The V gene is TRBV6-5, the J gene TRBJ1-1, with unresolved D. Sequenced sample: blood. The TCR comes from a girl aged 2-10 years with cystic fibrosis. The CDR3 loop is CASSYFENTEAFF. The CDR3 DNA is TGTGCCAGCAGTTATTTTGAGAACACTGAAGCTTTCTTT.